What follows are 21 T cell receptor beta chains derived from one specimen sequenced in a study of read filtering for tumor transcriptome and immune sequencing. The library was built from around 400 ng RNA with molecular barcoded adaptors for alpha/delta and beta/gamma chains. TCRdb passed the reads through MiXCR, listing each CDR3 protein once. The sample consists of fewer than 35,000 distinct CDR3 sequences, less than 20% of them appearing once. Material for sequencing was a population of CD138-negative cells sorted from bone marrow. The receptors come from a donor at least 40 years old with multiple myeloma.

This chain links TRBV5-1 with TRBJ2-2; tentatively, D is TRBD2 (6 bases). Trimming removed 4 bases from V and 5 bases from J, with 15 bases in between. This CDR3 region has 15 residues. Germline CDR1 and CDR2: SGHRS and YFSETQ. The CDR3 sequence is CASSTPGSGTGELFF. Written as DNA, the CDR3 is TGCGCCAGCAGCACTCCCGGGAGCGGGACCGGGGAGCTGTTTTTT.

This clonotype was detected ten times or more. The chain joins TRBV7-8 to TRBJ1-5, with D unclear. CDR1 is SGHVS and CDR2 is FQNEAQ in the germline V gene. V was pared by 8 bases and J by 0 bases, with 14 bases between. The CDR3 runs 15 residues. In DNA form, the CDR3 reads TGTGCCAGCGAAGAGCGGGCTTATAGCAATCAGCCCCAGCATTTT. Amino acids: CASEERAYSNQPQHF.

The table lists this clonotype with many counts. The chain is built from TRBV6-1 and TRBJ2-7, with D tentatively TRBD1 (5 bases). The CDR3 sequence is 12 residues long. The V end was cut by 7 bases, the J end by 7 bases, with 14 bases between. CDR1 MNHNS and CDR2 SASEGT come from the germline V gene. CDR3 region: CASTSGRTEQYF. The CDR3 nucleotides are TGTGCCAGCACCTCCGGCCGGACAGAGCAGTACTTC.

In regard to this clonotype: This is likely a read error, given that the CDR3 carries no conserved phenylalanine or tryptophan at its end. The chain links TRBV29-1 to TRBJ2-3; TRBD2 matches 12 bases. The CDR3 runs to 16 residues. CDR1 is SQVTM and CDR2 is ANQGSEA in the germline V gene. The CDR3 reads CSVRTSGTTRTDSQYL. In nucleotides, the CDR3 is TGCAGCGTTAGGACTAGCGGGACAACACGCACAGATTCGCAGTATTTG.

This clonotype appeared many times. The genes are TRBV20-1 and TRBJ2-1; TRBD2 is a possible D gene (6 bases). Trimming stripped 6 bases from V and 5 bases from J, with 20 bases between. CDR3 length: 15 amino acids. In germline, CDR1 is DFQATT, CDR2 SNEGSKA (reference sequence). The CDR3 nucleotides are TGCAGTGCCCGGCGGGGTAGCGGTCATCACAATGAGCAGTTCTTC. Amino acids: CSARRGSGHHNEQFF.

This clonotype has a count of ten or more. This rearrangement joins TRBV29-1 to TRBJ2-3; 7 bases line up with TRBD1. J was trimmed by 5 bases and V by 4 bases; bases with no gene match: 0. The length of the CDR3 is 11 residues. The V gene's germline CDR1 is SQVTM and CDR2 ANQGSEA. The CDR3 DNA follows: TGCAGCGTTGCAGGGGGAGATACGCAGTATTTT. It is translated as CSVAGGDTQYF.

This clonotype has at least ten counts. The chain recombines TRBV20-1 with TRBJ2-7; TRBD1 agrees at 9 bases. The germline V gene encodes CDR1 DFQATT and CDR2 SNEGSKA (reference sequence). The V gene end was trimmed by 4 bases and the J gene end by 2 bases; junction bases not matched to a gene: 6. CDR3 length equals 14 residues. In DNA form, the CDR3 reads TGCAGTGCTACTTCCGGGACAGGGACCTACGAGCAGTACTTC. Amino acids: CSATSGTGTYEQYF.

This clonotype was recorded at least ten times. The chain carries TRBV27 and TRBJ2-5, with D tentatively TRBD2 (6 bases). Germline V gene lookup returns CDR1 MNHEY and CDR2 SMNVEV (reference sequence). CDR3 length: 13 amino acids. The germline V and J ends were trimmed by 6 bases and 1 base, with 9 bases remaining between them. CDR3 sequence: CASRTAGQETQYF. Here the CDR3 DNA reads TGTGCCAGCAGGACAGCGGGCCAAGAGACCCAGTACTTC.

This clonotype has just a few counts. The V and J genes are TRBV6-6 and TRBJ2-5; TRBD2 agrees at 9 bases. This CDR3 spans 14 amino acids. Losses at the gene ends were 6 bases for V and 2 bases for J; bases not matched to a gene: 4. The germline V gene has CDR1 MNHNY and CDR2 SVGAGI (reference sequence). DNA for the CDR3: TGTGCCAGCAGCCAGGGACTAGCACAAGAGACCCAGTACTTC. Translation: CASSQGLAQETQYF.

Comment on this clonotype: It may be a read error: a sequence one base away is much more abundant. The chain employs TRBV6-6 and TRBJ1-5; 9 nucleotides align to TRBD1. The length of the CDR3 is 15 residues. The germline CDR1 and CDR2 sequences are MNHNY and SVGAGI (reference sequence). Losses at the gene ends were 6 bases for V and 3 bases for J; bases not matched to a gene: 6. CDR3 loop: CASSVDRGINQPQHF. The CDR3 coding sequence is TGTGCCAGCAGCGTCGACAGGGGGATCAATCAGCCCCAGCATTTT.

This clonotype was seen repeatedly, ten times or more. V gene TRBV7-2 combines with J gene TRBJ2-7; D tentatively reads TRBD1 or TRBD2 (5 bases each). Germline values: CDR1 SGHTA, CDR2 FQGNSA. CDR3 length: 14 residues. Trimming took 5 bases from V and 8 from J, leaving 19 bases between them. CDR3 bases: TGTGCCAGCAGCCCGGAGGCCCAGGGTGATCAGCAGTACTTC. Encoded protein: CASSPEAQGDQQYF.

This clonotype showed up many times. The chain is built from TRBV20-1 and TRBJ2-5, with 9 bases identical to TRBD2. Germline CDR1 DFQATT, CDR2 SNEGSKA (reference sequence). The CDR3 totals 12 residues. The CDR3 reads CRASTSGETQYF. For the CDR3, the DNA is TGCAGGGCTTCGACTAGCGGAGAGACCCAGTACTTC.

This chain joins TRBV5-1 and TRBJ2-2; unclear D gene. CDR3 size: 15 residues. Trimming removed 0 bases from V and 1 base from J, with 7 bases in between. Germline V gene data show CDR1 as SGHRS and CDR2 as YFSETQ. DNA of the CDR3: TGCGCCAGCAGCTTGGAAGGGCGGAACACCGGGGAGCTGTTTTTT. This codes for CASSLEGRNTGELFF.

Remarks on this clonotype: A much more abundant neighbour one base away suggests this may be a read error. The CDR3 DNA sequence: TGCGCCGGCAGCCAAGGAGGAGGGGATAGCAATCAGCCCCAGCATTTT. Its translation is CAGSQGGGDSNQPQHF. The chain carries TRBV4-1 and TRBJ1-5, with D perhaps matching TRBD1 (5 bases). Germline assignment: CDR1 MGHRA and CDR2 YSYEKL. The CDR3 extends over 16 amino acids.

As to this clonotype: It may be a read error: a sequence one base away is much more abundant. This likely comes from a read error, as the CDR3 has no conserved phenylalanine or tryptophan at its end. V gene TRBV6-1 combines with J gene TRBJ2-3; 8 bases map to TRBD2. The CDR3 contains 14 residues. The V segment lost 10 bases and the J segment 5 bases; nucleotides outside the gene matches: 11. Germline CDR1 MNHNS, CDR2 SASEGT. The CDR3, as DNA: TGTGCCATTCCGGTAGCGGGGATGGAAGATACGCAGTATTCT. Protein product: CAIPVAGMEDTQYS.

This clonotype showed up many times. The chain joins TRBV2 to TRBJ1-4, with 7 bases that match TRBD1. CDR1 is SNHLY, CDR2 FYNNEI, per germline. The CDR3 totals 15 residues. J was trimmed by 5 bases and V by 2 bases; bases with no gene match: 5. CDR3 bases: TGTGCCAGCAGTGAATTAAGGGGGCTAAATGAAAAACTGTTTTTT. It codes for CASSELRGLNEKLFF.

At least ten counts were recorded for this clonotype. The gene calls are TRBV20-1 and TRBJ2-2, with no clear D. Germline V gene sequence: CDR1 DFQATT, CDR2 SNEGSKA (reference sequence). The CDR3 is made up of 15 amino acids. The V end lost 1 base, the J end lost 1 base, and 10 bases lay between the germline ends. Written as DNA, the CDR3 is TGCAGTGCTAGAGCCGGAGAAAGGAACACCGGGGAGCTGTTTTTT. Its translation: CSARAGERNTGELFF.

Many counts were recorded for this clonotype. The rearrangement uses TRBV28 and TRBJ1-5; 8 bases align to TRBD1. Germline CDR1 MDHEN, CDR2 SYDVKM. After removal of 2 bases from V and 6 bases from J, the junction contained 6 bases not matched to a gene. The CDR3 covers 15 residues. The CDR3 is CASSLPRTGLQPQHF. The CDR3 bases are TGTGCCAGCAGTTTACCCCGGACAGGGCTTCAGCCCCAGCATTTT.

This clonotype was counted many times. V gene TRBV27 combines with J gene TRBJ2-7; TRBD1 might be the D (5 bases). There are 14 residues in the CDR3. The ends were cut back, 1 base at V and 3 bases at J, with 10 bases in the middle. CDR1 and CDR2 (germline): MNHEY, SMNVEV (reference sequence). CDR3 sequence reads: CASSLLATVYEQYF. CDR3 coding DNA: TGTGCCAGCAGTTTATTGGCGACAGTCTACGAGCAGTACTTC.

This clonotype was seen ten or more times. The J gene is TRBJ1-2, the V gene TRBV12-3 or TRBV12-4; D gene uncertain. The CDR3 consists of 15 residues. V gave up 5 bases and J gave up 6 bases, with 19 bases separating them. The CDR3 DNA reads TGTGCCAGCAGTCTTGGTAGAGCCCCCAATGATGGCTACACCTTC. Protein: CASSLGRAPNDGYTF.

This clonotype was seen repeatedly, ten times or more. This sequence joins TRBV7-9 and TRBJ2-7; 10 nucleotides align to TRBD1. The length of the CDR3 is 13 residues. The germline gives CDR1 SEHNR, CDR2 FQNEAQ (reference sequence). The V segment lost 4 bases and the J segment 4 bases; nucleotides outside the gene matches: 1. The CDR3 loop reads CASSWTGGYEQYF. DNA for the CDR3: TGTGCCAGCAGCTGGACAGGGGGATACGAGCAGTACTTC. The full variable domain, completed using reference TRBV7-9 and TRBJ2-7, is DTGVSQNPRHKITKRGQNVTFRCDPISEHNRLYWYRQTLGQGPEFLTYFQNEAQLEKSRLLSDRFSAERPKGSFSTLEIQRTEQGDSAMYLCASSWTGGYEQYFGPGTRLTVT.